This is a list of T cell receptor beta chains from one sample in a study of CD8 T cells in Susac syndrome. TCRdb ran MiXCR on the immunoSEQ multiplex PCR reads and lists one entry per CDR3 protein. The sample lists fewer than 200,000 distinct CDR3 sequences; 94% were seen once. Source material: CD4+ T cells from PBMCs. These receptors were obtained from a human donor with Susac syndrome. Each CDR3 is given with its conserved first and last residue. Each record gives: D gene, clone size, V gene, J gene, CDR3 DNA, CDR3 protein. A D gene is named only where the DNA matches it firmly. Some rows have no size entry. The others give once, few or many, or a class for an expanded clone.

>.|.|TRBV6-5|TRBJ2-5
TGTGCCAGCGGTCTCCCCTCGGAGACCCAGTACTTC
CASGLPSETQYF
>.|.|TRBV5-1|TRBJ2-1
TGCGCCAGCAGCTTGGTCCGACCGACCTACAATGAGCAGTTCTTC
CASSLVRPTYNEQFF
>.|.|TRBV12-3/TRBV12-4|TRBJ2-7
TGTGCCAGCAGTGTCACTCCGGCGGACAATCCCTACGAGCAGTACTTC
CASSVTPADNPYEQYF
>TRBD2|once|TRBV20-1|TRBJ2-1
TGCAGTGCTCCACCTGGCGGGGGGAGTTCCAATGAGCAGTTCTTC
CSAPPGGGSSNEQFF
>.|.|TRBV2|TRBJ1-4
TGTGCCACCAACAGGGAGCGGGGGGAAAAACTGTTTTTT
CATNRERGEKLFF
>.|.|TRBV3-1|TRBJ1-5
TGTGCCAGCAGCCCTAAAAGGTCGGGGTCAGGCAATCAGCCCCAGCATTTT
CASSPKRSGSGNQPQHF
>.|.|TRBV29-1|TRBJ2-4
TGCAGCGTTGAAGTACGGGGAGAAAGATACTTC
CSVEVRGERYF
>.|.|TRBV7-2|TRBJ1-2
TGTGCCAGCAGCTTAGATGGGGGTAGGGGCTACACCTTC
CASSLDGGRGYTF
>.|.|TRBV12-3/TRBV12-4|TRBJ2-3
TGTGCCAGCAGCCCCGGGACCTATTTCACTAGCACAGATACGCAGTATTTT
CASSPGTYFTSTDTQYF
>TRBD1|.|TRBV30|TRBJ1-1
TGTGCCTGGGACAAGTTTCTCGGACAGGGGATGAACACTGAAGCTTTCTTT
CAWDKFLGQGMNTEAFF
>.|.|TRBV15|TRBJ1-2
TGTGCCACCAGCAGAGAACCGCAGGGAAACTATGGCTACACCTTC
CATSREPQGNYGYTF
>.|.|TRBV20-1|TRBJ2-1
TGCAGTGCCCGGGGGAAAGGCAATGAGCAGTTCTTC
CSARGKGNEQFF
>TRBD1|.|TRBV5-6|TRBJ2-5
TGTGCCAGCAGCTTGGACCCTAGATTAGGGGGCGCGGAGACCCAGTACTTC
CASSLDPRLGGAETQYF
>.|.|TRBV6-2/TRBV6-3|TRBJ2-3
TGTGCCAGCAGCCCCTCGGGTGTCTTAACAGATACGCAGTATTTT
CASSPSGVLTDTQYF
>TRBD1|.|TRBV20-1|TRBJ2-1
TGCAGTGCTACCCGGGCGCTGGACAGGGCCAATGAGCAGTTCTTC
CSATRALDRANEQFF
>TRBD2|.|TRBV2|TRBJ2-7
TGTGCCAGCAGTGACACGTTCGGCGGGGGGAGCTCCTACGAGCAGTACTTC
CASSDTFGGGSSYEQYF
>.|once|TRBV5-1|TRBJ2-7
TGCGCCAGCAGCTTGGCCGACCAAGCCCTCTCCTACGAGCAGTACTTC
CASSLADQALSYEQYF
>TRBD1|.|TRBV29-1|TRBJ2-5
TGCAGCGCTAGGACAGGGTTTGAGACCCAGTACTTC
CSARTGFETQYF
>.|.|TRBV20-1|TRBJ2-5
TGCAGTGCTAGAGGGGAAGGGAAAAAAGAGACCCAGTACTTC
CSARGEGKKETQYF
>.|once|TRBV29-1|TRBJ2-5
TGCAGCGTTGCTGGGATAGACGAGACCCAGTACTTC
CSVAGIDETQYF
>.|once|TRBV24-1|TRBJ2-3
TGTGCCACCTCCGGGGCGACGAGCACAGATACGCAGTATTTT
CATSGATSTDTQYF
>.|.|TRBV24-1|TRBJ2-5
TGTGCCACCAGAGACAGGGACTCGGAGACCCAGTACTTC
CATRDRDSETQYF
>TRBD2|.|TRBV20-1|TRBJ2-3
TGCAGTGCCGATAGGGCTAGCGGGGGTATCACAGATACGCAGTATTTT
CSADRASGGITDTQYF
>.|.|TRBV20-1|TRBJ1-5
TGCAGTGCTAGTCTCGGTAGGGATTATCAGCCCCAGCATTTT
CSASLGRDYQPQHF
>.|.|TRBV5-4|TRBJ2-4
TGTGCCAGCAGCTTTGACATTAGAGACATTCAGTACTTC
CASSFDIRDIQYF
>.|.|TRBV27|TRBJ2-2
TGTGCCAGCAACCGCAGGGCCTACACCGGGGAGCTGTTTTTT
CASNRRAYTGELFF
>.|.|TRBV5-1|TRBJ2-1
TGCGCCAGCAGCCCGCAGGGAGCCAACAATGAGCAGTTCTTC
CASSPQGANNEQFF
>TRBD1|.|TRBV5-8|TRBJ1-1
TGTGCCAGCAGCCCGTCGACTCGGGACAGGGGCCTGAACACTGAAGCTTTCTTT
CASSPSTRDRGLNTEAFF
>.|.|TRBV9|TRBJ1-1
TGTGCCAGCAGCGGCGGGGCGTCAATGAACACTGAAGCTTTCTTT
CASSGGASMNTEAFF
>TRBD1|.|TRBV29-1|TRBJ2-1
TGCAGCGTTGACAGGGGGCTCAATGAGCAGTTCTTC
CSVDRGLNEQFF
>.|.|TRBV6-2/TRBV6-3|TRBJ1-1
TGTGCCAGCAGTTACGGGTACCGGAGCGAGGCTTTCTTT
CASSYGYRSEAFF
>TRBD2|.|TRBV30|TRBJ2-5
TGTGCCTGGAGTCCCGCATGGACTAGCGGCTCATCAGTTTACTTC
CAWSPAWTSGSSVYF
>.|once|TRBV4-1|TRBJ2-5
TGCGCCAGCAGCCAAGGGTCTGGGCTCCAAGAGACCCAGTACTTC
CASSQGSGLQETQYF
>TRBD1|.|TRBV30|TRBJ2-5
TGTGCCTGGAGGGCACAGGGGACAGAGACCCAGTACTTC
CAWRAQGTETQYF
>.|.|TRBV5-1|TRBJ2-2
TGCGCCAGCAGCTTGAGGGACCAGAACACCGGGGAGCTGTTTTTT
CASSLRDQNTGELFF
>TRBD1|.|TRBV29-1|TRBJ2-3
TGCAGCGCTACTCGACAGGGGGATACGCAGTATTTT
CSATRQGDTQYF
>TRBD1|once|TRBV7-9|TRBJ2-7
TGTGCCAGCAGCTTACCTTCCGGGACAGCAAGATCCTACGAGCAGTACTTC
CASSLPSGTARSYEQYF